This T cell receptor (beta chain) was documented in a study of identical twins. Via MiXCR, TCRdb re-called the 5' RACE reads, giving one row per CDR3 protein. The data contain around 290,000 distinct CDR3 sequences, roughly 10% of them singletons. The same sample was also used in a study of yellow fever vaccine responses in identical twins.

The material sequenced was CD8+ T cells sorted from blood. The receptor was isolated from a young woman in good health.

This CDR3 is CASSVRGQVYNEQFF. Written as DNA, the CDR3 is TGTGCCAGCAGCGTACGGGGCCAAGTCTACAATGAGCAGTTCTTC. This sequence joins TRBV9 and TRBJ2-1; D is possibly TRBD1 or TRBD2 (5 bases each). Trimming cost V 1 base and J 3 bases, with 11 bases left between them. The CDR3 has 15 amino acids. The germline gives CDR1 SGDLS, CDR2 YYNGEE.